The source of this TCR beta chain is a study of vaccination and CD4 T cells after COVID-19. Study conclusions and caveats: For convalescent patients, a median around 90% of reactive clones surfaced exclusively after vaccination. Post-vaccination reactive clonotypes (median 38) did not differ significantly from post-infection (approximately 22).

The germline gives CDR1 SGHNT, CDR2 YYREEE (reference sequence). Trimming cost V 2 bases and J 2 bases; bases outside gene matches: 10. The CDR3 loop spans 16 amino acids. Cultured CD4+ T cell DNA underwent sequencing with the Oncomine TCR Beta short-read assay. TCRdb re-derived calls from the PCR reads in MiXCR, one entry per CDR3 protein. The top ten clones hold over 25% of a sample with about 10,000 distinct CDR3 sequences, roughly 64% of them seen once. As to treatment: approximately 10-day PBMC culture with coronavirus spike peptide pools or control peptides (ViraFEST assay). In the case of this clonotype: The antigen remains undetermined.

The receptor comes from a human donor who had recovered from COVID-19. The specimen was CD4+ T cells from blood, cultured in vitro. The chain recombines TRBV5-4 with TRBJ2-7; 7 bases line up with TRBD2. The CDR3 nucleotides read TGTGCCAGCAGCTTCACGGCGGGGGTATCAGCCTACGAGCAGTACTTC. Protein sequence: CASSFTAGVSAYEQYF.